These T cell receptor beta chains were read from a single sample in a study of shared clonotypes between healthy human individuals. TCRdb's copy holds only in-frame clones and misses some; the assay was immunoSEQ multiplex PCR. This sample has 450,000 to 500,000 clones, with around four fifths found just once. Sequenced input: PBMCs. These receptors were obtained from a woman aged 40 to 50 in good health. Some clones in this sample may be carry-over from other donors' samples. Both conserved end residues are part of each CDR3. The D gene is left open where the match is weak. For some rows the clone size is stated as once, few or many, or as a class when expanded; others skip it.

J: TRBJ2-3
size: NA
V: TRBV7-3
D: TRBD2
DNA: TGTGCCAGCAGCATGGGACTAGCGGGAGACACAGATACGCAGTATTTT
CDR3: CASSMGLAGDTDTQYF

J: TRBJ2-1
size: few
V: TRBV7-9
D: NA
DNA: TGTGCCAGCAGCGAACGAAGGGACAGACTAGAATACAATGAGCAGTTCTTC
CDR3: CASSERRDRLEYNEQFF

J: TRBJ2-7
size: NA
V: TRBV27
D: NA
DNA: TGTGCCAGCAGTCTACAGGCGTTCTACGAGCAGTACTTC
CDR3: CASSLQAFYEQYF

J: TRBJ2-2
size: NA
V: TRBV7-3
D: NA
DNA: TGTGCCAGCAGCGCAAAGACTACCACCGGGGAGCTGTTTTTT
CDR3: CASSAKTTTGELFF

J: TRBJ2-1
size: NA
V: TRBV18
D: NA
DNA: TGTGCCAGCTCACCAAGAGGGAGCGGCGAGCAGTTCTTC
CDR3: CASSPRGSGEQFF

J: TRBJ1-2
size: NA
V: TRBV14
D: NA
DNA: TGTGCCAGCAGCCAAGTGGGCCTGGGGCCTTCCGGGTATGGCTACACCTTC
CDR3: CASSQVGLGPSGYGYTF

J: TRBJ2-3
size: NA
V: TRBV4-1
D: TRBD1
DNA: TGCGCCAGCAGCCAAGCCCTAAGCCCCATACAGGGGAGCCCCACAGATACGCAGTATTTT
CDR3: CASSQALSPIQGSPTDTQYF

J: TRBJ1-1
size: NA
V: TRBV30
D: TRBD1
DNA: TGTGCCTGGAGCCCAGGGGGGAACACTGAAGCTTTCTTT
CDR3: CAWSPGGNTEAFF

J: TRBJ1-2
size: NA
V: TRBV11-2
D: TRBD1
DNA: TGTGCCAGCAGCTTCGGACAGGGGGCGGGAGGCTACACCTTC
CDR3: CASSFGQGAGGYTF

J: TRBJ2-5
size: NA
V: TRBV11-2
D: TRBD1
DNA: TGTGCCAGCAGCCCGGAAACAGGGGCCCGAGAGACCCAGTACTTC
CDR3: CASSPETGARETQYF

J: TRBJ2-7
size: NA
V: TRBV5-6
D: TRBD1
DNA: TGTGCCAGCAGCCCCTGGAGTTGGGGGACAGGGAACTACGAGCAGTACTTC
CDR3: CASSPWSWGTGNYEQYF

J: TRBJ2-1
size: NA
V: TRBV2
D: TRBD2
DNA: TGTGCCAGCAGTCGAGGACTAGCGGGGGGGCGAGAGCAGTTCTTC
CDR3: CASSRGLAGGREQFF

J: TRBJ2-5
size: many
V: TRBV10-3
D: TRBD2
DNA: TGTGCCACCGGGACTAGCGGACAAGAGACCCAGTACTTC
CDR3: CATGTSGQETQYF

J: TRBJ2-7
size: NA
V: TRBV28
D: NA
DNA: TGTGCCAGCAGTTCCCCCGCCGGGACAAGGATCGTGCAGTACTTC
CDR3: CASSSPAGTRIVQYF

J: TRBJ2-7
size: NA
V: TRBV10-3
D: TRBD2
DNA: TGTGCCATCAAGCCGGGACTAGCGGGCTACGAGCAGTACTTC
CDR3: CAIKPGLAGYEQYF

J: TRBJ2-1
size: NA
V: TRBV19
D: NA
DNA: TGTGCCAGTAGTCCCCCGGGGTCCTACAATGAGCAGTTCTTC
CDR3: CASSPPGSYNEQFF

J: TRBJ1-5
size: NA
V: TRBV11-2
D: NA
DNA: TGTGCCAGCAGCTTAGCGGGTCAGCCCCAGCATTTT
CDR3: CASSLAGQPQHF

J: TRBJ2-3
size: NA
V: TRBV28
D: TRBD1
DNA: TGTGCCAGCAGCCCTTTTAGGGACAGAGCAAACACAGATACGCAGTATTTT
CDR3: CASSPFRDRANTDTQYF

J: TRBJ2-5
size: NA
V: TRBV5-1
D: NA
DNA: TGCGCCAGCAGCTTAGCGGCTCTGTACCAAGAGACCCAGTACTTC
CDR3: CASSLAALYQETQYF

J: TRBJ2-1
size: NA
V: TRBV5-1
D: NA
DNA: TGCGCCAGCAGCGGGGACGGATCCTACAATGAGCAGTTCTTC
CDR3: CASSGDGSYNEQFF

J: TRBJ2-4
size: NA
V: TRBV28
D: NA
DNA: TGTGCCAGCAGTTTATTGGTCTTACAAACCGACAGGTTAGCCAAAAACATTCAGTACTTC
CDR3: CASSLLVLQTDRLAKNIQYF

J: TRBJ2-3
size: few
V: TRBV19
D: TRBD2
DNA: TGTGCCAGTAGTATCGGACTAGAGCAGTATTTT
CDR3: CASSIGLEQYF

J: TRBJ1-1
size: NA
V: TRBV19
D: TRBD1
DNA: TGTGCCAGTAGTAACCAGGGGGGTACTGAAGCTTTCTTT
CDR3: CASSNQGGTEAFF

J: TRBJ2-5
size: NA
V: TRBV28
D: TRBD1
DNA: TGTGCCAGCAGTTACAGGGGGGAGGAGGTTGGGTCGGTTCAGTGGGTCGAGACCCAGTACTTC
CDR3: CASSYRGEEVGSVQWVETQYF

J: TRBJ2-7
size: NA
V: TRBV2
D: NA
DNA: TGTGCCAGCAGTGAGTATAGGACCTACGAGCAGTACTTC
CDR3: CASSEYRTYEQYF

J: TRBJ2-1
size: NA
V: TRBV29-1
D: NA
DNA: TGCAGCGTTGATCGGGGTTACCGCTCCTACAATGAGCAGTTCTTC
CDR3: CSVDRGYRSYNEQFF

J: TRBJ1-3
size: NA
V: TRBV23-1
D: NA
DNA: TGCGCCAGCAGTCAACGCCCCGGGGGGTCCGGAAACACCATATATTTT
CDR3: CASSQRPGGSGNTIYF

J: TRBJ1-6
size: few
V: TRBV7-9
D: NA
DNA: TGTGCCAGCAGCTCCACCGGAACGAATTCACCCCTCCACTTT
CDR3: CASSSTGTNSPLHF

J: TRBJ1-2
size: NA
V: TRBV5-1
D: NA
DNA: TGCGCCAGCAGCTTGGCCGGGGGGAGTGGCTATGGCTACACCTTC
CDR3: CASSLAGGSGYGYTF

J: TRBJ2-7
size: NA
V: TRBV28
D: NA
DNA: TGTGCCACCGGGACCCCACCTTACGAGCAGTACTTC
CDR3: CATGTPPYEQYF

J: TRBJ2-5
size: NA
V: TRBV11-2
D: TRBD2
DNA: TGTGCCAGCAGCCTCAGCGGGGGGAGCCCCCAGTACTTC
CDR3: CASSLSGGSPQYF

J: TRBJ2-3
size: NA
V: TRBV28
D: TRBD2
DNA: TGTGCCAGCAGTTTCGGGACTAGCGGGTATAGCACAGATACGCAGTATTTT
CDR3: CASSFGTSGYSTDTQYF

J: TRBJ2-3
size: NA
V: TRBV9
D: TRBD2
DNA: TGTGCCAGCAGCGTACTAGCGGGAGCAACAGATACGCAGTATTTT
CDR3: CASSVLAGATDTQYF

J: TRBJ2-5
size: NA
V: TRBV5-8
D: TRBD2
DNA: TGTGCCAGCAGCTTCTCCGGGACTAACCAAGAGACCCAGTACTTC
CDR3: CASSFSGTNQETQYF

J: TRBJ2-1
size: NA
V: TRBV19
D: TRBD2
DNA: TGTGCCAGTAGTACCGGGACTAGAACTAACAATGAGCAGTTCTTC
CDR3: CASSTGTRTNNEQFF

J: TRBJ2-6
size: NA
V: TRBV5-1
D: NA
DNA: TGCGCCAGCAGCTTGGTCCCCTCTGGGGCCAACGTCCTGACTTTC
CDR3: CASSLVPSGANVLTF

J: TRBJ2-3
size: NA
V: TRBV5-1
D: TRBD1
DNA: TGCGCCAGCAGCTCTGAGGGGGCCGCAGATACGCAGTATTTT
CDR3: CASSSEGAADTQYF

J: TRBJ2-3
size: NA
V: TRBV15
D: TRBD2
DNA: TGTGCCACCAGCAGGAGCGGGAGGGACACAGATACGCAGTATTTT
CDR3: CATSRSGRDTDTQYF

J: TRBJ1-4
size: NA
V: TRBV19
D: TRBD1
DNA: TGTGCCAGTAGGAGAATGACCCGCGACAGGGCGAATGAAAAACTGTTTTTT
CDR3: CASRRMTRDRANEKLFF

J: TRBJ2-1
size: NA
V: TRBV9
D: TRBD1
DNA: TGTGCCAGCAGCGTAGGACAGGGCTCGAATGAGCAGTTCTTC
CDR3: CASSVGQGSNEQFF

J: TRBJ1-1
size: NA
V: TRBV7-3
D: NA
DNA: TGTGCCAGCAGCTTAATGGGGTCCACTGAAGCTTTCTTT
CDR3: CASSLMGSTEAFF

J: TRBJ1-5
size: NA
V: TRBV2
D: TRBD1
DNA: TGTGCCAGCAGTAAACGTACAGGGGGCGCGGTTCAGCCCCAGCATTTT
CDR3: CASSKRTGGAVQPQHF

J: TRBJ2-4
size: NA
V: TRBV6-5
D: NA
DNA: TGTGCCAGCAGTTACGGGGCCGTGGAGGACATTCAGTACTTC
CDR3: CASSYGAVEDIQYF

J: TRBJ2-5
size: NA
V: TRBV7-6
D: NA
DNA: TGTGCCAGCAGCTTAGGGTCCTCAAGGCAAGAGACCCAGTACTTC
CDR3: CASSLGSSRQETQYF

J: TRBJ2-1
size: NA
V: TRBV7-3
D: NA
DNA: TGTGCCAGCAGCTTAGTGGGCGGGGTGAGTTATGAGCAGTTCTTC
CDR3: CASSLVGGVSYEQFF

J: TRBJ1-5
size: NA
V: TRBV6-1
D: NA
DNA: TGTGCCAGCAGACAACAGGGAGTGTTTCATCAGCCCCAGCATTTT
CDR3: CASRQQGVFHQPQHF

J: TRBJ1-4
size: NA
V: TRBV28
D: NA
DNA: TGTGCCAGCATCCTAACGGGGCAGGGACGTGAAAAACTGTTTTTT
CDR3: CASILTGQGREKLFF

J: TRBJ1-2
size: NA
V: TRBV10-1
D: NA
DNA: TGCGCCAGCAGTGAGGAAGGGGGTTATGGCTACACCTTC
CDR3: CASSEEGGYGYTF

J: TRBJ2-7
size: NA
V: TRBV28
D: TRBD2
DNA: TGTGCCAGCAGTTTGCCTAGCGGGGCCTACGAGCAGTACTTC
CDR3: CASSLPSGAYEQYF

J: TRBJ2-1
size: NA
V: TRBV11-2
D: NA
DNA: TGTGCCAGCAGCCTTATTAATGAGCAGTTCTTC
CDR3: CASSLINEQFF

J: TRBJ2-1
size: NA
V: TRBV5-1
D: TRBD1
DNA: TGCGCCAGCAGCAGGGGGACAGGACGTTTTATAAATGAGCAGTTCTTC
CDR3: CASSRGTGRFINEQFF

J: TRBJ1-1
size: few
V: TRBV7-9
D: TRBD1
DNA: TGTGCCAGCAGCCTGGGGGACAGGGAGGGGACTGAAGCTTTCTTT
CDR3: CASSLGDREGTEAFF

J: TRBJ2-7
size: once
V: TRBV4-2
D: TRBD2
DNA: TGTGCCAGCAGCCAAGAGCGGGACTATTCCTACGAGCAGTACTTC
CDR3: CASSQERDYSYEQYF